The sequence of this T cell receptor beta chain was determined in a study of shared clonotypes between healthy human individuals. Study as a whole: Each donor's CD4 naive and CD4 memory cells filled three plates apiece, CD8 naive two, and CD8 memory one.

Division of CD4+ cells produced a CD45RA+ naive subset and a CD45RA-negative memory subset. TCRdb's copy holds only in-frame clones and misses some; the assay was immunoSEQ multiplex PCR. Of about 2.5 million clones detected, around 93% appear once; the ten largest clones hold about 0.36%. This CDR3 spans 12 amino acids. Germline loops: CDR1 KGHSH, CDR2 LQKENI. V was cut by 5 bases and J by 4 bases, with 6 bases left in between. The sequencing input was naive CD4+ T cells from PBMCs. Subset here: CD45RA+ positively selected. J is TRBJ1-3 and V is TRBV18; no clear D gene. This sequence originates from a man aged 18 to 30 in good health. Some clones in this sample may be carry-over from other donors' samples. The CDR3 protein is CASSDVGNTIYF. CDR3 DNA: TGTGCCAGCTCAGACGTAGGAAACACCATATATTTT.